The rows below give T cell receptor beta chains drawn from one sample of a study of OX40 agonist ivuxolimab in advanced cancers. The table came from immunoSEQ multiplex PCR; TCRdb's copy has only in-frame clones and leaves some out. Of fewer than 70,000 clones listed, approximately 86% are singletons. This specimen consisted of CD4+ or CD8+ T cells sorted from blood, obtained in a trial of the OX40 agonist ivuxolimab. Source of these receptors: an adult with an advanced solid tumor such as melanoma, head and neck, liver or kidney cancer. Each CDR3 is given without its conserved first and last residue.

cdr3_length: 15
v_call: TRBV21-1
cdr3_aa: ASSKDEEKRSAYEQY

cdr3_length: 13
v_call: TRBV19
cdr3_aa: ASSIQRKDYNEQF

cdr3_length: 11
v_call: TRBV2
cdr3_aa: ASGKQGLDEQY

cdr3_length: 13
v_call: TRBV6-1
cdr3_aa: ASSEALREDYGYT

cdr3_length: 11
v_call: TRBV18
cdr3_aa: ASSPRRGTEAF

cdr3_length: 12
v_call: TRBV6-5
cdr3_aa: ASSYFGMDSPLH

cdr3_length: 13
v_call: TRBV5-1
cdr3_aa: ASSSSGSSYNEQF

cdr3_length: 13
v_call: TRBV18
cdr3_aa: ASSLLDSNNYEQY

cdr3_length: 11
v_call: TRBV6-1
cdr3_aa: ASSWDRNSPLH

cdr3_length: 15
v_call: TRBV4-2
cdr3_aa: ASSQVSIRLKNEKLF

cdr3_length: 10
v_call: TRBV10-3
cdr3_aa: ATRPGGTEAF

cdr3_length: 11
v_call: TRBV9
cdr3_aa: ASSAGGPDTQY

cdr3_length: 11
v_call: TRBV11-2
cdr3_aa: ASSSSPGGEQY

cdr3_length: 14
v_call: TRBV11-3
cdr3_aa: ASSLGFGQGNTEAF